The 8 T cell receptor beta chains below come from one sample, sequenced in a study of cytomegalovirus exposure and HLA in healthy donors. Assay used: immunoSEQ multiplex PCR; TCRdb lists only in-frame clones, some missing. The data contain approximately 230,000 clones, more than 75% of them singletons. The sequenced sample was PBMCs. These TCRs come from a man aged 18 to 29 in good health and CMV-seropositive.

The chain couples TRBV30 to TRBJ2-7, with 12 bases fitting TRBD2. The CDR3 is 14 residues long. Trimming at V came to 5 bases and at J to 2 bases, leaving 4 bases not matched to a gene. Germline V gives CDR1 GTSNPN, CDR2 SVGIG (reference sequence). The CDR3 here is CAWSLAGGAYEQYF. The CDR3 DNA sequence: TGTGCCTGGTCACTAGCGGGAGGTGCCTACGAGCAGTACTTC.

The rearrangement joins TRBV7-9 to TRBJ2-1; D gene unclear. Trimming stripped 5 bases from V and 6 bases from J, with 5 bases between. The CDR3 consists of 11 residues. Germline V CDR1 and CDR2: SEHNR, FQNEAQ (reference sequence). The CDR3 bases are TGTGCCAGCAGCCCGGTCAATGAGCAGTTCTTC. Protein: CASSPVNEQFF.

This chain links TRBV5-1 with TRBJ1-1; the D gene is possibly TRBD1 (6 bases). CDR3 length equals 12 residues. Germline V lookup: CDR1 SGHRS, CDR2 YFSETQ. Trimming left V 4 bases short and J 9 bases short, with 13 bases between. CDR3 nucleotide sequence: TGCGCCAGCAGCCTCCCGGACAGCAAAGCTTTCTTT. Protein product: CASSLPDSKAFF.

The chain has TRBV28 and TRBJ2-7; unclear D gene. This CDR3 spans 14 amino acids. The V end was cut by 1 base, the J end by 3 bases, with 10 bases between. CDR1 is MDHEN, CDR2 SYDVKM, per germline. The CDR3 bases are TGTGCCAGCAGTTTATTGTCCCTCGGCTACGAGCAGTACTTC. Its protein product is CASSLLSLGYEQYF.

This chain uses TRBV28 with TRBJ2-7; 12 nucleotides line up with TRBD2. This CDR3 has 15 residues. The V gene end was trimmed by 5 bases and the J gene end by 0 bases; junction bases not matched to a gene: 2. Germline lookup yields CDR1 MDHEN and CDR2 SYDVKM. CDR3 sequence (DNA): TGTGCCAGCAGTGGGACTAGCGGGTACTCCTACGAGCAGTACTTC. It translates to CASSGTSGYSYEQYF.

CDR3 sequence: CASSDDSDLYGYTF. The CDR3 region has the DNA TGTGCCAGCAGTGATGACAGTGATTTATATGGCTACACCTTC. The chain couples TRBV2 to TRBJ1-2; D is possibly TRBD1 (5 bases). Germline lookup yields CDR1 SNHLY and CDR2 FYNNEI. This CDR3 spans 14 amino acids. With 3 bases removed from V and 5 bases from J, the gap between germline ends came to 13 bases.

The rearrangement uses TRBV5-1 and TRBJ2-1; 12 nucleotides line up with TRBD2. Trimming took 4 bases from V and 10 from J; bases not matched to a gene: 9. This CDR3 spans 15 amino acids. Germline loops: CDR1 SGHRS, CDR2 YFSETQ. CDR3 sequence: CASSTGLAGWEEQFF. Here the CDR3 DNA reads TGCGCCAGCAGCACGGGACTAGCGGGCTGGGAGGAGCAGTTCTTC.

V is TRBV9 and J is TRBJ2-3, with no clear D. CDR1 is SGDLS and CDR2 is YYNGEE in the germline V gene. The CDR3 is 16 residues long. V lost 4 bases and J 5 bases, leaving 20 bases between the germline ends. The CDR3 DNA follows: TGTGCCAGCAGCCCCACATCTCGAGGTATCGGAGATACGCAGTATTTT. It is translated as CASSPTSRGIGDTQYF.